What follows is one TCR beta chain and its context. Its antigen is not identified. Methotrexate plus calcineurin inhibitor accompanied controls' myeloablative marrow transplants; sampling was 1 year later. The record originates from a study of T cells after posttransplantation cyclophosphamide. Measured with immunoSEQ multiplex PCR; TCRdb has only the in-frame clones, and not every one. The sample holds about 22,000 clones, about 89% seen once. Findings of the study overall: Recipient CMV seropositivity and CMV reactivation strongly tracked TRB clonality.

The source was PBMCs, collected after an allogeneic stem cell transplant with a calcineurin inhibitor and methotrexate. This sequence originates from a female patient in her 50s who received an allogeneic stem cell transplant from an unrelated donor, was CMV-positive, and had chronic GVHD only. Some T cells could come from the graft donor.

CDR3 amino acids: CASSLGLAPGNEQFF. The CDR3 DNA reads as TGTGCCAGCAGCTTGGGTCTAGCCCCTGGCAATGAGCAGTTCTTC. The chain couples TRBV5-4 to TRBJ2-1; a weak D match, TRBD2 (5 bases). CDR3 size: 15 residues. Deletions cut 0 bases from V and 6 bases from J, with 13 bases between. Germline CDR1 reads SGHNT; CDR2 reads YYREEE (reference sequence).